The 26 T cell receptor beta chains below come from one sample, sequenced in a study of CD8 T cells in Susac syndrome. RNA in amounts of about 0.5 to 1 ug was reverse transcribed with random hexamers. MiXCR, applied by TCRdb to the immunoSEQ multiplex PCR reads, yields one record per CDR3 protein. The sample has 71,000 or so distinct CDR3 sequences, 93% seen once. Sequenced: CD4+ T cells from PBMCs. Source of these receptors: a human donor with Susac syndrome.

This clonotype was observed a handful of times. V and J are TRBV5-1 and TRBJ2-7, with TRBD2 identical over 12 bases. The CDR3 runs 15 residues. Per germline, CDR1 SGHRS and CDR2 YFSETQ. V lost 4 bases and J lost 3; bases outside the gene matches: 5. CDR3 residues: CASSGGLAGLYEQYF. The CDR3, as DNA: TGCGCCAGCAGCGGGGGACTAGCGGGCCTCTACGAGCAGTACTTC. Filled out from reference TRBV5-1 and TRBJ2-7, the complete variable domain reads KAGVTQTPRYLIKTRGQQVTLSCSPISGHRSVSWYQQTPGQGLQFLFEYFSETQRNKGNFPGRFSGRQFSNSRSEMNVSTLELGDSALYLCASSGGLAGLYEQYFGPGTRLTVT.

J is TRBJ2-2 and V is TRBV9; 12 bases map to TRBD2. Per germline, CDR1 SGDLS and CDR2 YYNGEE. The CDR3 totals 15 residues. V lost 3 bases and J lost 5; bases outside the gene matches: 2. CDR3 amino acids: CASSEGLAGTGELFF. For the CDR3, the DNA is TGTGCCAGCAGCGAAGGACTAGCGGGGACCGGGGAGCTGTTTTTT. Variable domain in full (rest from reference TRBV9 and TRBJ2-2): DSGVTQTPKHLITATGQRVTLRCSPRSGDLSVYWYQQSLDQGLQFLIQYYNGEERAKGNILERFSAQQFPDLHSELNLSSLELGDSALYFCASSEGLAGTGELFFGEGSRLTVL.

The chain couples TRBV10-3 to TRBJ2-7, with 12 bases lining up with TRBD2. CDR1 is ENHRY and CDR2 is SYGVKD in the germline V gene. The CDR3 sequence is 16 residues long. After removal of 0 bases from V and 6 bases from J, the junction contained 6 bases not matched to a gene. CDR3 sequence (DNA): TGTGCCATCAGTGAGTCCGTACTAGCGGGGGGCGGCGAGCAGTACTTC. Amino acids: CAISESVLAGGGEQYF.

The chain uses TRBV5-1 and TRBJ2-5, with 7 bases that match TRBD1. The CDR3 is made up of 14 amino acids. Germline CDR1 reads SGHRS; CDR2 reads YFSETQ. Trimming took 2 bases from V and 4 from J; bases not matched to a gene: 5. The CDR3 region has the DNA TGCGCCAGCAGCTTACCGACAGGGACAGAGACCCAGTACTTC. It translates to CASSLPTGTETQYF.

This chain connects TRBV5-1 to TRBJ2-3, with 9 bases lining up with TRBD2. This CDR3 is built from 16 residues. V lost 7 bases to trimming and J lost 8 bases; unmatched junction nucleotides: 17. Germline values: CDR1 SGHRS, CDR2 YFSETQ. The CDR3 protein is CASDLGAAGGARTQYF. CDR3 in DNA: TGCGCCAGCGACTTAGGGGCGGCGGGGGGGGCTCGTACGCAGTATTTT.

This clonotype appeared a single time. The genes are TRBV9 and TRBJ2-2; D is uncertain. This CDR3 has 14 residues. V lost 4 bases to trimming and J lost 0 bases, with 7 bases between them. Germline assignment: CDR1 SGDLS and CDR2 YYNGEE. The CDR3 protein is CASSRASNTGELFF. In DNA form, the CDR3 reads TGTGCCAGCAGCCGGGCCTCGAACACCGGGGAGCTGTTTTTT.

The chain links TRBV2 to TRBJ1-4; 9 bases fit TRBD1. There are 16 residues in the CDR3. Germline CDR1 and CDR2: SNHLY and FYNNEI. V trimming: 7 bases; J trimming: 7 bases; junction bases outside the gene matches: 13. The CDR3 DNA follows: TGTGCCAGCACCCCAGGGCCGGGACAGGGTACTGAAAAACTGTTTTTT. This sequence encodes CASTPGPGQGTEKLFF.

Remarks on this clonotype: At one of its ends the junction is not consistent with the germline gene, which may arise from a read error. The rearrangement joins TRBV3-1 to TRBJ2-3; 9 bases match TRBD2. The V gene's germline CDR1 is LGHDT and CDR2 YNNKEL (reference sequence). CDR3 length: 14 amino acids. CDR3 loop: CASSPTSGTDTQFF. CDR3 nucleotide sequence: TGTGCCAGCAGCCCGACTAGCGGCACAGATACGCAGTTTTTT.

The chain links TRBV6-5 to TRBJ1-5; 12 bases agree with TRBD1. Germline trimming cut 5 bases from V and 8 bases from J; bases unmatched to any gene: 4. CDR1 and CDR2 from the germline V gene are MNHEY and SVGAGI. This CDR3 spans 14 amino acids. The chain's CDR3 is CASSRDRGQKPQHF. CDR3 bases: TGTGCCAGCAGTCGGGACAGGGGGCAAAAGCCCCAGCATTTT.

V is TRBV5-1 and J is TRBJ2-1; D may match TRBD1 or TRBD2 (6 bases each). Germline V gene lookup returns CDR1 SGHRS and CDR2 YFSETQ. The CDR3 length is 14 residues. Trimming took 4 bases from V and 7 from J, leaving 15 bases between them. Written as DNA, the CDR3 is TGCGCCAGCAGCACATGGGGGGCGATAAATGAGCAGTTCTTC. Its protein product is CASSTWGAINEQFF.

The chain couples TRBV2 to TRBJ2-3; no reliable D call. CDR3 length equals 10 residues. Germline CDR1 and CDR2: SNHLY and FYNNEI. Trimming removed 8 bases at V and 5 bases at J, with 5 bases between. CDR3 nucleotides: TGTGCCAGCGAAAGAGATACGCAGTATTTT. This encodes CASERDTQYF. Complete variable domain (other parts from reference TRBV2 and TRBJ2-3): EPEVTQTPSHQVTQMGQEVILRCVPISNHLYFYWYRQILGQKVEFLVSFYNNEISEKSEIFDDQFSVERPDGSNFTLKIRSTKLEDSAMYFCASERDTQYFGPGTRLTVL.

The genes are TRBV6-2 or TRBV6-3 and TRBJ1-3, with D possibly matching TRBD1 (6 bases). The V end was cut by 6 bases, the J end by 0 bases, with 9 bases between. The length of the CDR3 is 14 residues. Germline V gene lookup returns CDR1 MNHEY and CDR2 SVGEGT. The CDR3 DNA sequence: TGTGCCAGCAGACTGGACAGCTCTGGAAACACCATATATTTT. This gives the protein CASRLDSSGNTIYF.

This chain uses TRBV28 with TRBJ2-5; 9 nucleotides match TRBD2. After removal of 3 bases from V and 2 bases from J, the junction contained 4 bases not matched to a gene. Germline lookup yields CDR1 MDHEN and CDR2 SYDVKM. The CDR3 totals 15 residues. DNA of the CDR3: TGTGCCAGCAGTTTTCCCACTAGCGGGCAAGAGACCCAGTACTTC. It translates to CASSFPTSGQETQYF.

This sequence joins TRBV7-2 and TRBJ2-7; unclear D gene. CDR1 and CDR2 from the germline V gene are SGHTA and FQGNSA. Between the trimmed V and J ends, which lost 4 bases and 2 bases, there was a span of 6 bases. There are 12 residues in the CDR3. CDR3 sequence reads: CASSSWTYEQYF. The CDR3 coding sequence is TGTGCCAGCAGCTCCTGGACCTACGAGCAGTACTTC.

This chain joins TRBV6-2 or TRBV6-3 and TRBJ2-2; 7 nucleotides line up with TRBD1. V shed 7 bases, J shed 6 bases, and the junction held 2 bases outside the gene matches. CDR1 is MNHEY, CDR2 SVGEGT, per germline. The CDR3 sequence is 12 residues long. CDR3 nucleotides: TGTGCCAGCAAACAGGGGTCCGGGGAGCTGTTTTTT. Translating it yields CASKQGSGELFF.

The chain combines TRBV6-2 or TRBV6-3 with TRBJ1-2; a weak D match, TRBD1 (6 bases). CDR3 size: 14 residues. The ends were cut back, 4 bases at V and 3 bases at J, with 12 bases in the middle. In germline, CDR1 is MNHEY, CDR2 SVGEGT. The CDR3 region has the DNA TGTGCCAGCAGTTCCCTCAGGGGTGACTATGGCTACACCTTC. Translated, it gives CASSSLRGDYGYTF.

The genes are TRBV2 and TRBJ2-3, with a weak D call TRBD1 (5 bases). The CDR3 consists of 15 residues. Per germline, CDR1 SNHLY and CDR2 FYNNEI. Trimming cost V 7 bases and J 7 bases, with 21 bases left between them. For the CDR3, the DNA is TGTGCCAGCAAAGTCGGCAGGGTTGTACGATATACGCAGTATTTT. It encodes CASKVGRVVRYTQYF. Using reference TRBV2 and TRBJ2-3 for the parts outside the CDR3, the full variable domain is EPEVTQTPSHQVTQMGQEVILRCVPISNHLYFYWYRQILGQKVEFLVSFYNNEISEKSEIFDDQFSVERPDGSNFTLKIRSTKLEDSAMYFCASKVGRVVRYTQYFGPGTRLTVL.

The CDR3 is CASSLSGGAYEQYF. As DNA, the CDR3 is TGTGCCAGCAGTTTGTCGGGGGGAGCCTACGAGCAGTACTTC. This chain uses TRBV28 with TRBJ2-7, with TRBD2 matching over 7 bases. Trimming removed 3 bases from V and 2 bases from J; junction bases left unmatched: 4. CDR3 length: 14 residues. Germline values: CDR1 MDHEN, CDR2 SYDVKM.

V gene TRBV6-5 combines with J gene TRBJ2-1; TRBD2 might be the D (6 bases). The CDR3 length is 17 residues. V was cut by 0 bases and J by 3 bases, with 15 bases left in between. Looked up from germline, CDR1 is MNHEY and CDR2 is SVGAGI. This CDR3 reads CASSYSTPRGIYNEQFF. CDR3 in DNA: TGTGCCAGCAGTTACTCCACCCCCCGGGGGATCTACAATGAGCAGTTCTTC.

Turning to this clonotype: A junction end diverges from the germline sequence, so it may reflect a read error. This chain joins TRBV7-7 and TRBJ2-5; the D gene is possibly TRBD1 (6 bases). The length of the CDR3 is 17 residues. Germline V CDR1 and CDR2: SSHAT, FNYEAQ (reference sequence). The CDR3 spells CASSLVVDSYNQETQYF. CDR3 sequence (DNA): TGTGCTAGCAGCTTAGTTGTGGACAGCTATAACCAAGAGACCCAGTACTTC.

J is TRBJ2-3 and V is TRBV5-1; TRBD1 aligns across 7 bases. Germline lookup yields CDR1 SGHRS and CDR2 YFSETQ. V was clipped by 0 bases and J by 3 bases; unmatched bases: 4. The CDR3 spans 15 residues. DNA of the CDR3: TGCGCCAGCAGCTTGGAGGGGGCCAGTACAGATACGCAGTATTTT. Translating it yields CASSLEGASTDTQYF.

The chain employs TRBV20-1 and TRBJ1-6; 9 bases match TRBD1. The CDR3 totals 13 residues. V dropped 3 bases and J dropped 9; count of bases not matched to a gene: 3. Germline V lookup: CDR1 DFQATT, CDR2 SNEGSKA (reference sequence). As DNA, the CDR3 is TGCAGTGCTAGGCAGGACAGGGGTTCACCCCTCCACTTT. Its protein product is CSARQDRGSPLHF.

The DNA of the CDR3 is TGTGCCAGCAGACTACCCTCGACAGGGGGTGGCGAGCAGTACTTC. It encodes CASRLPSTGGGEQYF. The gene calls are TRBV28 and TRBJ2-7, with 9 bases aligning to TRBD1. This CDR3 has 15 residues. Per the germline V gene, CDR1 is MDHEN and CDR2 is SYDVKM. The V and J ends lost 6 bases and 6 bases, in that order; junction bases with no gene match: 12.

The rearrangement joins TRBV20-1 to TRBJ1-1; no reliable D call. The CDR3 runs 13 residues. Germline loops: CDR1 DFQATT, CDR2 SNEGSKA (reference sequence). V gave up 1 base and J gave up 4 bases, with 10 bases separating them. The CDR3 spells CSARAPVTTEAFF. CDR3 DNA: TGCAGTGCTAGAGCGCCAGTTACCACTGAAGCTTTCTTT.

This chain joins TRBV2 and TRBJ2-1, with D uncertain. V shed 6 bases and J shed 4 bases, with 4 bases lying between them. Germline loops: CDR1 SNHLY, CDR2 FYNNEI. The CDR3 is 11 amino acids. In nucleotides, the CDR3 is TGTGCCAGCAGGGAGTACAATGAGCAGTTCTTC. Translated: CASREYNEQFF.

V gene TRBV5-1 combines with J gene TRBJ1-6; 10 bases fit TRBD1. Germline-derived CDR1 and CDR2 are SGHRS and YFSETQ. V was pared by 1 base and J by 11 bases, with 6 bases of the junction left unmatched. The CDR3 runs to 15 residues. This CDR3 reads CASSLPGTGDPPLHF. CDR3 bases: TGCGCCAGCAGCTTGCCCGGGACAGGGGATCCACCCCTCCACTTT.